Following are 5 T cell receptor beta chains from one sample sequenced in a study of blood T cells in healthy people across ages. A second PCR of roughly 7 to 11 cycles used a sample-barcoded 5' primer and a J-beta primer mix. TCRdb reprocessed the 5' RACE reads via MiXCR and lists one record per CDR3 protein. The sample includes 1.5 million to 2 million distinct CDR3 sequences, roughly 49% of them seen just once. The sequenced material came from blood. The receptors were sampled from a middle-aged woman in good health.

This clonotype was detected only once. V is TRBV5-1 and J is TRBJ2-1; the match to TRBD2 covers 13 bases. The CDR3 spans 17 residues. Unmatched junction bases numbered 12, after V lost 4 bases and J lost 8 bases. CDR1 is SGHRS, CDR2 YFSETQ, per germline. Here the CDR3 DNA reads TGCGCCAGCAGCCTAAGACTAGCGGGGGGTAGGTCGCATGAGCAGTTCTTC. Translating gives CASSLRLAGGRSHEQFF.

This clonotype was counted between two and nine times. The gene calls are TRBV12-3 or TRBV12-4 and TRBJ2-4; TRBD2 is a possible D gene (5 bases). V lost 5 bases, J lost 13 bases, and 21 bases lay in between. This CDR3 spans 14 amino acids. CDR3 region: CASSKSTGPWEQYF. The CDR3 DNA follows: TGTGCCAGCAGTAAATCCACGGGTCCCTGGGAGCAGTACTTC.

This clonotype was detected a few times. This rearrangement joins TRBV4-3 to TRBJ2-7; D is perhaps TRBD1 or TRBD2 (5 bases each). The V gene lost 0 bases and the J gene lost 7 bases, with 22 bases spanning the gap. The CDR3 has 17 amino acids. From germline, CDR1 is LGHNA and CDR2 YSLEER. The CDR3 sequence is CASSQDHRGAVYNEQYF. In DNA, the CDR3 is TGCGCCAGCAGCCAAGATCATCGAGGGGCGGTCTACAATGAGCAGTACTTC.

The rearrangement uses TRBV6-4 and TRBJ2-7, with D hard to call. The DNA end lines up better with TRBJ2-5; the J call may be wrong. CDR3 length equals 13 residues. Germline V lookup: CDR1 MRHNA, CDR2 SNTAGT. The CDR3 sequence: CASCQAFQETQYF. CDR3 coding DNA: TGTGCCAGCTGTCAGGCCTTCCAAGAGACCCAGTACTTC.

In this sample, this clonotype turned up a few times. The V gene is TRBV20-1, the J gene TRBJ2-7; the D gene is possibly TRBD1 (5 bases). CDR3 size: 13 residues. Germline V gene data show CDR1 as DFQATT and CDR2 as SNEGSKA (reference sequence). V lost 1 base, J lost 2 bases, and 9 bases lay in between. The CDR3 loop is CSARVRVAYEQYF. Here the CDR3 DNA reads TGCAGTGCTAGAGTCAGGGTGGCCTACGAGCAGTACTTC.